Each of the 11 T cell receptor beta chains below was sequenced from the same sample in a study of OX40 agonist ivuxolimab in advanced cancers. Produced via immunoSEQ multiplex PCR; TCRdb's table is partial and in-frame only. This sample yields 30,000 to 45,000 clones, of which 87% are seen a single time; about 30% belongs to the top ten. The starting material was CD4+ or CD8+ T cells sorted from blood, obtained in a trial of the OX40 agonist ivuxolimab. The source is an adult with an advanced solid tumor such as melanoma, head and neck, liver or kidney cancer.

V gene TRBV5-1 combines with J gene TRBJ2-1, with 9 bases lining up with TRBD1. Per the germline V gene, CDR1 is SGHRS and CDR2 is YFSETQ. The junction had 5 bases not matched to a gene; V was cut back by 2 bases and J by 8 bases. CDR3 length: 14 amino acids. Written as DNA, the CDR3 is TGCGCCAGCAGCTTACAGGGGGCGATGGATGAGCAGTTCTTC. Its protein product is CASSLQGAMDEQFF. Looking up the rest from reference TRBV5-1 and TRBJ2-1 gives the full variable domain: KAGVTQTPRYLIKTRGQQVTLSCSPISGHRSVSWYQQTPGQGLQFLFEYFSETQRNKGNFPGRFSGRQFSNSRSEMNVSTLELGDSALYLCASSLQGAMDEQFFGPGTRLTVL.

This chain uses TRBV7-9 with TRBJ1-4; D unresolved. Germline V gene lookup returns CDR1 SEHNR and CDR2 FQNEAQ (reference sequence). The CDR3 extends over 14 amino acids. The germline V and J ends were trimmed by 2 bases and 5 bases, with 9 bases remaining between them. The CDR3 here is CASSLNRGNEKLFF. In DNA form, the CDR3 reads TGTGCCAGCAGCTTAAATCGCGGAAATGAAAAACTGTTTTTT.

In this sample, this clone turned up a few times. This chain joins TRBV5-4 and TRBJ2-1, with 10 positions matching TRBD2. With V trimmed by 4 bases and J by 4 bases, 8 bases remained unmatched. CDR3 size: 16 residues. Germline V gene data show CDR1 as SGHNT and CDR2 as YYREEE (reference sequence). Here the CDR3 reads CASSPDSGGWYNEQFF. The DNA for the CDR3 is TGTGCCAGCAGCCCCGATAGCGGGGGGTGGTACAATGAGCAGTTCTTC.

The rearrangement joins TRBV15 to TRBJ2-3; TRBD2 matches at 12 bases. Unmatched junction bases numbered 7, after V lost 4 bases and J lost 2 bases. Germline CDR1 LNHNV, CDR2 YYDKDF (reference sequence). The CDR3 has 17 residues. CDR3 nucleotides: TGTGCCACCAGCACAAGACTAGCGGGGGCCCTCACAGATACGCAGTATTTT. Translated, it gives CATSTRLAGALTDTQYF.

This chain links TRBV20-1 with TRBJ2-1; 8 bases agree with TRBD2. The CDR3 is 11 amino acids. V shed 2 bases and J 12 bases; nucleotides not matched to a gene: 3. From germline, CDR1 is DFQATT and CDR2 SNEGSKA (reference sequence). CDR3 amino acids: CSARRSGVQFF. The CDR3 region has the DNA TGCAGTGCTAGACGTAGCGGGGTGCAGTTCTTC.

The CDR3 spells CASRRDRGSSGNTIYF. CDR3 nucleotide sequence: TGCGCCAGCAGGCGGGACAGGGGGAGCTCTGGAAACACCATATATTTT. The chain joins TRBV5-1 to TRBJ1-3, with TRBD1 matching 11 bases. V dropped 5 bases and J dropped 0; count of bases not matched to a gene: 4. The CDR3 contains 16 residues. CDR1 is SGHRS, CDR2 YFSETQ, per germline.

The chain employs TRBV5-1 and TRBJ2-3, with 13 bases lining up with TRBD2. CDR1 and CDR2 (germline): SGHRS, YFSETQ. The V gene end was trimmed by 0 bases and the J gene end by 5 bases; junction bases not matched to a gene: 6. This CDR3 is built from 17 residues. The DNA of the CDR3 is TGCGCCAGCAGCTTGGGGGGACTAGCGGGAACCGTAGATACGCAGTATTTT. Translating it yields CASSLGGLAGTVDTQYF.

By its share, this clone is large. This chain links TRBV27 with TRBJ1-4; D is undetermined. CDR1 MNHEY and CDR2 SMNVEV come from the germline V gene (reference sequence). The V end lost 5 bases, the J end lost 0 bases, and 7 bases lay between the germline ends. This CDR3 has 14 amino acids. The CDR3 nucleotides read TGTGCCAGCAGTCACGATACAACTAATGAAAAACTGTTTTTT. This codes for CASSHDTTNEKLFF.

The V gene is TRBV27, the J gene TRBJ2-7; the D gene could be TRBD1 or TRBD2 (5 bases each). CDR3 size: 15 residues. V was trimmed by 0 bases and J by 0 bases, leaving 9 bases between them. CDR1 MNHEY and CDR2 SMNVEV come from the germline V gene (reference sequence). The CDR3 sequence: CASSLSGGSSYEQYF. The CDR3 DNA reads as TGTGCCAGCAGTTTATCTGGGGGTAGCTCCTACGAGCAGTACTTC.

In nucleotides, the CDR3 is TGTGCCAGCAGTGAACTAGACATTAACTATGGCTACACCTTC. Translating it yields CASSELDINYGYTF. The chain has TRBV6-1 and TRBJ1-2, with D unclear. Germline values: CDR1 MNHNS, CDR2 SASEGT. V was trimmed by 2 bases and J by 1 base, leaving 8 bases between them. CDR3 length: 14 residues.

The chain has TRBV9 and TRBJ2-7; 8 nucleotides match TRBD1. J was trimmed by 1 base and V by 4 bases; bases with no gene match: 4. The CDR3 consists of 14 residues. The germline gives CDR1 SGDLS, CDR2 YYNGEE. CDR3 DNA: TGTGCCAGCAGCCGACGGACAGGGTCCTACGAGCAGTACTTC. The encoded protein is CASSRRTGSYEQYF. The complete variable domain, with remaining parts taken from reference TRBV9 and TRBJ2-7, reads DSGVTQTPKHLITATGQRVTLRCSPRSGDLSVYWYQQSLDQGLQFLIQYYNGEERAKGNILERFSAQQFPDLHSELNLSSLELGDSALYFCASSRRTGSYEQYFGPGTRLTVT.